This T cell receptor beta chain was found in a study of blood T cell repertoires in COVID-19. Background on the study: Acute-phase and convalescent COVID-19 samples originated in the United States, Italy and Spain. T cells, B-cell-depleted T cells, or PBMCs provided the cDNA or gDNA that served as material.

Measured with immunoSEQ multiplex PCR; TCRdb has only the in-frame clones, and not every one. This table has more than 90,000 clones, approximately 91% appearing once. CDR1 MGHDK and CDR2 SYGVNS come from the germline V gene. This CDR3 is built from 15 residues. Trimming removed 3 bases at V and 8 bases at J, with 19 bases between. This chain links TRBV25-1 with TRBJ1-2; maybe TRBD1 (6 bases). The sequence was collected from a man aged 45 to 65 with acute or convalescent COVID-19. The material sequenced was peripheral blood. The CDR3 DNA follows: TGTGCCAGCAGTGACCCGCGAGGGGGGGCTAAGGGCTACACCTTC. It specifies CASSDPRGGAKGYTF.